Listed below are T cell receptor beta chains from one sample, sequenced in a study of blood T cell repertoires in COVID-19. Only in-frame clones appear in the TCRdb table, and some are missing; sequencing was by immunoSEQ multiplex PCR. Found here are 110,000 to 150,000 clones, around three quarters of them singletons; the top ten hold around 8.7%. The sample comprised peripheral blood. These receptor sequences come from a man aged 50 to 60 with active or convalescent COVID-19. Each CDR3 is given with its conserved first and last residue. The D gene is left open where the match is weak. Expanded clones get a size class; other rows say once, few or many, or leave the size out.

V: TRBV7-9
J: TRBJ2-5
length: 11
D: .
size: .
CDR3: CADAGIETQYF
DNA: TGTGCCGACGCGGGGATTGAGACCCAGTACTTC

V: TRBV27
J: TRBJ1-4
length: 15
D: TRBD1
size: .
CDR3: CASSPTGGWYEKLFF
DNA: TGTGCCAGCAGTCCTACAGGGGGCTGGTATGAAAAACTGTTTTTT

V: TRBV11-3
J: TRBJ1-1
length: 13
D: .
size: .
CDR3: CASSLERRGEAFF
DNA: TGTGCCAGCAGCTTAGAAAGGAGGGGAGAAGCTTTCTTT

V: TRBV29-1
J: TRBJ2-3
length: 10
D: .
size: few
CDR3: CSVEWDTQYF
DNA: TGCAGCGTCGAGTGGGATACGCAGTATTTT

V: TRBV7-9
J: TRBJ2-2
length: 12
D: .
size: .
CDR3: CASSPDTGELFF
DNA: TGTGCCAGCAGCCCGGACACCGGGGAGCTGTTTTTT

V: TRBV6-4
J: TRBJ2-2
length: 14
D: .
size: .
CDR3: CASSEAGNTGELFF
DNA: TGTGCCAGCAGTGAAGCAGGGAACACCGGGGAGCTGTTTTTT

V: TRBV27
J: TRBJ2-7
length: 16
D: .
size: few
CDR3: CASSSQTGLTSYEQYF
DNA: TGTGCCAGCAGTTCCCAGACAGGCCTAACCTCCTACGAGCAGTACTTC

V: TRBV18
J: TRBJ1-2
length: 14
D: TRBD1
size: .
CDR3: CASSPPTGVNGYTF
DNA: TGTGCCAGCTCACCACCGACAGGGGTGAATGGCTACACCTTC

V: TRBV7-3
J: TRBJ1-4
length: 15
D: .
size: .
CDR3: CASSFSGKLNEKLFF
DNA: TGTGCCAGCAGCTTCTCGGGGAAACTTAATGAAAAACTGTTTTTT

V: TRBV20-1
J: TRBJ2-7
length: 12
D: .
size: .
CDR3: CSASIGGYEQYF
DNA: TGCAGTGCTAGTATCGGAGGCTACGAGCAGTACTTC

V: TRBV6-6
J: TRBJ2-5
length: 14
D: TRBD1
size: .
CDR3: CASSLRQGQETQYF
DNA: TGTGCCAGCAGTTTGAGACAGGGGCAAGAGACCCAGTACTTC

V: TRBV9
J: TRBJ2-7
length: 15
D: TRBD1
size: once
CDR3: CASSVGWTGDYEQYF
DNA: TGTGCCAGCAGCGTAGGATGGACAGGAGACTACGAGCAGTACTTC